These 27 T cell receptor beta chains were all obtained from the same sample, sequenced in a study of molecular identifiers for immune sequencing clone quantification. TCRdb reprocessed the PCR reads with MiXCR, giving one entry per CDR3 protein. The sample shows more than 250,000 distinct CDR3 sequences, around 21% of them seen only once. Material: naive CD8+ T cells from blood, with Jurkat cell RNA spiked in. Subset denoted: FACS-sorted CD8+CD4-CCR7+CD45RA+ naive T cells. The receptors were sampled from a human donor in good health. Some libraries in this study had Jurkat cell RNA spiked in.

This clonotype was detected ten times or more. CDR3: CASSLGVRGTSTDTQYF. The CDR3 DNA is TGTGCCAGCAGCTTAGGCGTGCGCGGAACTAGCACAGATACGCAGTATTTT. This chain connects TRBV7-2 to TRBJ2-3, with D uncertain. Germline-derived CDR1 and CDR2 are SGHTA and FQGNSA. The CDR3 is 17 residues long. The V end was cut by 1 base, the J end by 0 bases, with 14 bases between.

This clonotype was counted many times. The CDR3 coding sequence is TGTGCCAGCAGCCCACAGGACCAAGAGACCCAGTACTTC. Its translation: CASSPQDQETQYF. The chain is built from TRBV13 and TRBJ2-5; maybe TRBD1 (5 bases). V was shortened by 5 bases and J by 0 bases, with 7 bases between the two germline ends. Germline values: CDR1 PRHDT, CDR2 FYEKMQ (reference sequence). This CDR3 comprises 13 residues.

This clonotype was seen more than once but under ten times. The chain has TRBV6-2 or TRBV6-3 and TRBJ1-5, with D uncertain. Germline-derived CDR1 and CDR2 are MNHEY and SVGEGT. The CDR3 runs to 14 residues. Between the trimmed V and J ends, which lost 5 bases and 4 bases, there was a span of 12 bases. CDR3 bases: TGTGCCAGCAGTAACCCGGGTGGGAATCAGCCCCAGCATTTT. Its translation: CASSNPGGNQPQHF.

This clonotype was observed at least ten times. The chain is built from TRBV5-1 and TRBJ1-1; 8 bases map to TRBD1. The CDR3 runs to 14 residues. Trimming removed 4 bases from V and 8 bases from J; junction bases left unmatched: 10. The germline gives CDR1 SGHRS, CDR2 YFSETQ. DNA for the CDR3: TGCGCCAGCAGCCCCGACAGGGGCCTATTAGAAGCTTTCTTT. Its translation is CASSPDRGLLEAFF.

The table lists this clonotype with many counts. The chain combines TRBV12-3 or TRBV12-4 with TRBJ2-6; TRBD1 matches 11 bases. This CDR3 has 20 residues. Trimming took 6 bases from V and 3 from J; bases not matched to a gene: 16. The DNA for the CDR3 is TGTGCCAGCAGCCACTTACTGACCGAGGACAGGGGGCTTGGGGCCAACGTCCTGACTTTC. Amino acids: CASSHLLTEDRGLGANVLTF.

In DNA, the CDR3 is TGTGCCAGCAGTTCCCCAGGAATCGGGAACACCGGGGAGCTGTTTTTT. This gives the protein CASSSPGIGNTGELFF. V and J are TRBV6-2 or TRBV6-3 and TRBJ2-2, with no clear D. This CDR3 has 16 amino acids. Germline lookup yields CDR1 MNHEY and CDR2 SVGEGT. V was trimmed by 4 bases and J by 1 base, leaving 13 bases between them.

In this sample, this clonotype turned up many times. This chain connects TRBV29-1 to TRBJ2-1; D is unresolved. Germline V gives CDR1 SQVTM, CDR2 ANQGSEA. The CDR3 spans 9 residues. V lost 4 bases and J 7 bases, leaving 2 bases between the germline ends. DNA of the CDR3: TGCAGCGTTGCTAATGAGCAGTTCTTC. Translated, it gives CSVANEQFF.

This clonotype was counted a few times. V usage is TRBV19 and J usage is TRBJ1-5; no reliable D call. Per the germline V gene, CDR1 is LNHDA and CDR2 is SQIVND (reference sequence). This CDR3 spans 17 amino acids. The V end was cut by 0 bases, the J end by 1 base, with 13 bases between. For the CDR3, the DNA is TGTGCCAGTAGTATAGATTTCGGCCCGGGGAGCAATCAGCCCCAGCATTTT. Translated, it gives CASSIDFGPGSNQPQHF.

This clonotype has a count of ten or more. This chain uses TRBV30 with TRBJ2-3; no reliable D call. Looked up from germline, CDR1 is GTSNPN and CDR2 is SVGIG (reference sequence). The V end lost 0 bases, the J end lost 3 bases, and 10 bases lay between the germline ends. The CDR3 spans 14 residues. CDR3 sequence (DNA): TGTGCCTGGAGTGTACAGAGCTTGACAGATACGCAGTATTTT. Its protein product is CAWSVQSLTDTQYF.

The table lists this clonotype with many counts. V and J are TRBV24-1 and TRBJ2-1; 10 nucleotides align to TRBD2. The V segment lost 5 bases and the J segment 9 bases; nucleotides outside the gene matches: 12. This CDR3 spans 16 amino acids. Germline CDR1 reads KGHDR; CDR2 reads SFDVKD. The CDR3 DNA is TGTGCCACCAGTGCTTTCCTAGCGGGAGTTAGTGGTGAGCAGTTCTTC. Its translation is CATSAFLAGVSGEQFF.

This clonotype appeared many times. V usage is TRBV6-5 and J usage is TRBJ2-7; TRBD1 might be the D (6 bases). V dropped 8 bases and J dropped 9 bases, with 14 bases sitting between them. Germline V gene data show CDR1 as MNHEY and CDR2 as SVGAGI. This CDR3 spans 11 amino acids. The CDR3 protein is CASQGGSGQYF. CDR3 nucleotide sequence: TGTGCCAGCCAAGGGGGATCAGGGCAGTACTTC.

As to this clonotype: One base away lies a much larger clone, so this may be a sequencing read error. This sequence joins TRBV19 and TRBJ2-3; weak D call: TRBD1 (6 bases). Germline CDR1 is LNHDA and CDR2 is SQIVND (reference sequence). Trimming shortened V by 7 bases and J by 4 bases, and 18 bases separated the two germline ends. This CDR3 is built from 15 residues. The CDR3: CASNPKGGGSDTQYF. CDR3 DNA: TGTGCCAGTAATCCGAAAGGGGGTGGCTCAGATACGCAGTATTTT.

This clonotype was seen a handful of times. The CDR3 loop reads CASSPWADRDQETQYF. As DNA, the CDR3 is TGTGCCAGCAGCCCCTGGGCGGACAGAGACCAAGAGACCCAGTACTTC. V usage is TRBV11-2 and J usage is TRBJ2-5, with D perhaps TRBD1 (6 bases). Germline V gene sequence: CDR1 SGHAT, CDR2 FQNNGV. The CDR3 has 16 residues. Trimming pared 5 bases from V and 0 bases from J, leaving 16 bases between. The entire variable domain, with the rest obtained from reference TRBV11-2 and TRBJ2-5, is as follows: EAGVAQSPRYKIIEKRQSVAFWCNPISGHATLYWYQQILGQGPKLLIQFQNNGVVDDSQLPKDRFSAERLKGVDSTLKIQPAKLEDSAVYLCASSPWADRDQETQYFGPGTRLLVL.

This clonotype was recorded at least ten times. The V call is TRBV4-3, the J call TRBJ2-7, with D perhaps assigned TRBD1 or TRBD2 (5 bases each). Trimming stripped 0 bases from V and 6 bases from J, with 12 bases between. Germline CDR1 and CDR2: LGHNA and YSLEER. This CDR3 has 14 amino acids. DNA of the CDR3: TGCGCCAGCAGCCAAGAGAGACAGAGCGGCGAGCAGTACTTC. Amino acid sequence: CASSQERQSGEQYF.

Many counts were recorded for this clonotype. CDR3 nucleotides: TGTGCCAGCAGCTTAGCGTTAGAGCTACCGGATCAGCCCCAGCATTTT. Its protein product is CASSLALELPDQPQHF. This rearrangement joins TRBV7-6 to TRBJ1-5, with D unclear. Trimming pared 0 bases from V and 5 bases from J, leaving 14 bases between. This CDR3 has 16 amino acids. Germline values: CDR1 SGHVS, CDR2 FNYEAQ.

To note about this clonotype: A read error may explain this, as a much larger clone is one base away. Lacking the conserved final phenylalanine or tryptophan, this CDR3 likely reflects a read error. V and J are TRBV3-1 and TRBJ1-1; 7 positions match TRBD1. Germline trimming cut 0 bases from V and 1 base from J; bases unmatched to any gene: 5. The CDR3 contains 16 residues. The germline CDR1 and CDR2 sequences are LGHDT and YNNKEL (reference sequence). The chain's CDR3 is CASSQDPGQRNTEAFL. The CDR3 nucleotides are TGTGCCAGCAGCCAAGATCCGGGACAGCGGAACACTGAAGCTTTCCTT.

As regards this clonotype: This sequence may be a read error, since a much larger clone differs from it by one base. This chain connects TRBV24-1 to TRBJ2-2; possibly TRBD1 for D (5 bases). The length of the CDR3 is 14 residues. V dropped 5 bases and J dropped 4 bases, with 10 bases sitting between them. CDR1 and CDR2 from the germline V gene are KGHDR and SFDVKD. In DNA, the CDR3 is TGTGCCACCAGTGGCAGCGACAGCACCGGGGAGCTGTTTTTT. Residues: CATSGSDSTGELFF.

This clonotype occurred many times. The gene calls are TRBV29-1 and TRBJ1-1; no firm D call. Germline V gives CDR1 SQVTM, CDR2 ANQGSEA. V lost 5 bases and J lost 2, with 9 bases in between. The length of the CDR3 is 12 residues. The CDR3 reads CSVLLGNTEAFF. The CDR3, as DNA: TGCAGCGTTCTACTAGGCAACACTGAAGCTTTCTTT.

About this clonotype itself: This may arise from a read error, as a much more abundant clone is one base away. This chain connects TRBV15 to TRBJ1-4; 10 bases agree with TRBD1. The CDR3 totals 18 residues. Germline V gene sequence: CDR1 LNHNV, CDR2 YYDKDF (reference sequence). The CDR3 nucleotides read TGTGCCACCAGCAGGCCACTGGACAGGGGGGATCCTATTGAAAAACTGCTTTTT. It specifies CATSRPLDRGDPIEKLLF.

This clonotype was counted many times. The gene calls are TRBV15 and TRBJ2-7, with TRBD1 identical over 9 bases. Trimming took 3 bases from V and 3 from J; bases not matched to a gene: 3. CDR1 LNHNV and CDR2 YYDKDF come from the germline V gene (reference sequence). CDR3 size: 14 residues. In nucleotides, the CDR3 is TGTGCCACCAGCAGGGACAGGGGAGGCTACGAGCAGTACTTC. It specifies CATSRDRGGYEQYF.

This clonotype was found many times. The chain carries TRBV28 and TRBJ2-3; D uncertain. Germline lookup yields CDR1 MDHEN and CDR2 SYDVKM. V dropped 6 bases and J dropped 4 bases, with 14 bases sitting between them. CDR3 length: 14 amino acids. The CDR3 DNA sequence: TGTGCCAGCAGGGGATTTACCAGCGCAGATACGCAGTATTTT. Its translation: CASRGFTSADTQYF.

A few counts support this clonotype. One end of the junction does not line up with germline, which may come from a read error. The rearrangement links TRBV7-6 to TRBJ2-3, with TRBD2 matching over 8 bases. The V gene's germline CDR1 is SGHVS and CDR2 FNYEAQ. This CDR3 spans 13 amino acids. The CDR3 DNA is TGTGCCAGCAGCTTAGTTGGGCGGGGGGATGTGCATTTT. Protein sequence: CASSLVGRGDVHF.

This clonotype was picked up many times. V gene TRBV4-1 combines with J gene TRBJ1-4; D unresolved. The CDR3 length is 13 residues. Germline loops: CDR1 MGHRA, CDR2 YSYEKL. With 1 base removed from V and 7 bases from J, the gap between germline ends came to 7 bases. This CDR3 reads CASSQVVFEKLFF. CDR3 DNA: TGCGCCAGCAGCCAAGTCGTTTTTGAAAAACTGTTTTTT.

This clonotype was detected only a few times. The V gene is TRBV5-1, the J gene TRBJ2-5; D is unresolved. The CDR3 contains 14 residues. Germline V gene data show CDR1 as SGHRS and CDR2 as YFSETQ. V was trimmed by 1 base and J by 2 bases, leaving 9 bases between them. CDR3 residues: CASSLLSIQETQYF. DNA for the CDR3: TGCGCCAGCAGCTTGTTGTCAATTCAAGAGACCCAGTACTTC.

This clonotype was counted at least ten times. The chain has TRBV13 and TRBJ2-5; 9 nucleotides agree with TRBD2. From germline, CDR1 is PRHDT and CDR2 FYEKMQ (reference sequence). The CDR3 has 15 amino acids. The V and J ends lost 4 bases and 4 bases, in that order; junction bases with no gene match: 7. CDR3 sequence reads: CASSSWTSARETQYF. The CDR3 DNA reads TGTGCCAGCAGCTCCTGGACTAGCGCGAGAGAGACCCAGTACTTC.

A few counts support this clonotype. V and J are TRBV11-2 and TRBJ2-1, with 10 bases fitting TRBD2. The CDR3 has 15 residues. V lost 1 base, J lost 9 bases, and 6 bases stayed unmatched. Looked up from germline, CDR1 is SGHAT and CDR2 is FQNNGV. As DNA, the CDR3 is TGTGCCAGCAGCTTAGTTTCTAGCGGGGGAACTGAGCAGTTCTTC. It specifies CASSLVSSGGTEQFF. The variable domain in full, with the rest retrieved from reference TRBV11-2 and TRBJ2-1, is EAGVAQSPRYKIIEKRQSVAFWCNPISGHATLYWYQQILGQGPKLLIQFQNNGVVDDSQLPKDRFSAERLKGVDSTLKIQPAKLEDSAVYLCASSLVSSGGTEQFFGPGTRLTVL.

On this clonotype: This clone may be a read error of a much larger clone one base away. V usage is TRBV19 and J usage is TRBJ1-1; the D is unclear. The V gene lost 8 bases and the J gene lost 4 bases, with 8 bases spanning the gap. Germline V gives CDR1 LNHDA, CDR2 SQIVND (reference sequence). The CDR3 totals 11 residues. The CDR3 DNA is TGTGCCAGTGCCTCGGGCACTGAAGCTTTCTTT. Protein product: CASASGTEAFF.